A single sample gave rise to the 21 T cell receptor beta chains below, sequenced in a study of blood T cell repertoires in COVID-19. Method: immunoSEQ multiplex PCR; TCRdb's copy keeps in-frame clones and lacks some. The profile shows 130,000 to 150,000 clones, around 79% of them singletons. Sequencing input: peripheral blood. These receptors all come from a woman aged 70 to 79 with COVID-19, enrolled during active disease.

DNA for the CDR3: TGCGCCAGCAGCCAAGGGTACAGGGACTACGAGCAGTACTTC. Translation: CASSQGYRDYEQYF. The V gene is TRBV4-1, the J gene TRBJ2-5; D might be TRBD1 (6 bases). The DNA end favors TRBJ2-7, so the J call may be wrong. The V gene's germline CDR1 is MGHRA and CDR2 YSYEKL. The CDR3 has 14 residues.

This clone has just one count. The rearrangement links TRBV28 to TRBJ2-7, with D perhaps matching TRBD2 (5 bases). From germline, CDR1 is MDHEN and CDR2 SYDVKM. The ends were cut back, 6 bases at V and 0 bases at J, with 12 bases in the middle. The CDR3 is made up of 14 amino acids. The chain's CDR3 is CASRTGSTSYEQYF. The CDR3 region has the DNA TGTGCCAGCAGAACGGGGTCGACCTCCTACGAGCAGTACTTC.

This clone occurred once. V gene TRBV5-1 combines with J gene TRBJ1-2; no reliable D call. The V gene's germline CDR1 is SGHRS and CDR2 YFSETQ. Trimming took off 3 bases at V and 3 bases at J, with 9 bases between the two ends. The CDR3 is 13 amino acids. CDR3 amino acids: CASSSLAHYGYTF. CDR3 DNA sequence: TGCGCCAGCAGCTCCCTGGCCCACTATGGCTACACCTTC.

This rearrangement joins TRBV12-3 or TRBV12-4 to TRBJ1-1, with D unclear. This CDR3 comprises 12 residues. Deletions cut 8 bases from V and 2 bases from J, with 9 bases between. The CDR3 coding sequence is TGTGCCAGCCGGAGGGCCAACACTGAAGCTTTCTTT. It specifies CASRRANTEAFF.

The chain has TRBV6-6 and TRBJ2-6, with D possibly TRBD1 on 5 matching bases. CDR3 length equals 14 residues. Trimming took off 5 bases at V and 2 bases at J, with 7 bases between the two ends. Germline V CDR1 and CDR2: MNHNY, SVGAGI (reference sequence). The chain's CDR3 is CASSTRAGANVLTF. CDR3 nucleotides: TGTGCCAGCAGTACCAGGGCTGGGGCCAACGTCCTGACTTTC.

V gene TRBV4-2 combines with J gene TRBJ2-2; TRBD2 agrees at 8 bases. Trimming at V came to 4 bases and at J to 8 bases, leaving 15 bases not matched to a gene. CDR1 and CDR2 from the germline V gene are LGHNA and YNFKEQ. CDR3 size: 17 residues. The CDR3 DNA follows: TGTGCCAGCAGCCCCCTCGGGGGGGGAATAGGTGGTGGGGAGCTGTTTTTT. Translating gives CASSPLGGGIGGGELFF.

This clone was seen just once. CDR3 sequence (DNA): TGTGCCAGCTCACCACGACAGGGGGATAACTCTGGAAACACCATATATTTT. Residues: CASSPRQGDNSGNTIYF. The chain carries TRBV18 and TRBJ1-3; 9 bases map to TRBD1. With V trimmed by 1 base and J by 0 bases, 4 bases remained unmatched. The CDR3 spans 17 residues. Germline V CDR1 and CDR2: KGHSH, LQKENI.

This chain connects TRBV6-4 to TRBJ2-7; 12 bases agree with TRBD1. The CDR3 sequence is 19 residues long. Germline assignment: CDR1 MRHNA and CDR2 SNTAGT. J was trimmed by 3 bases and V by 4 bases; bases with no gene match: 16. The CDR3 sequence is CASSAIRDRGRTPYYEQYF. CDR3 bases: TGTGCCAGCAGTGCTATCCGGGACAGGGGGCGAACTCCGTACTACGAGCAGTACTTC.

The sample holds one count of this clone. V is TRBV7-9 and J is TRBJ1-2; TRBD1 is a possible D gene (5 bases). CDR1 is SEHNR, CDR2 FQNEAQ, per germline (reference sequence). V lost 5 bases and J 7 bases, leaving 14 bases between the germline ends. The CDR3 sequence is 13 residues long. The CDR3 DNA reads TGTGCCAGCAGCGGGGCAGGACCTGGTGGCTACACCTTC. This gives the protein CASSGAGPGGYTF.

The chain has TRBV6-6 and TRBJ1-1; tentative D call: TRBD1 (5 bases). CDR1 is MNHNY, CDR2 SVGAGI, per germline (reference sequence). This CDR3 contains 13 residues. V dropped 7 bases and J dropped 4 bases, with 13 bases sitting between them. The chain's CDR3 is CASTPPGGTEAFF. The CDR3 DNA is TGTGCCAGCACCCCCCCCGGGGGCACTGAAGCTTTCTTT.

The genes are TRBV5-6 and TRBJ2-1, with TRBD2 matching 13 bases. V lost 4 bases and J lost 4; bases outside the gene matches: 5. This CDR3 comprises 16 residues. From germline, CDR1 is SGHDT and CDR2 YYEEEE. CDR3 bases: TGTGCCAGCAGCGCGGGACTAGCGGGGAAATACAATGAGCAGTTCTTC. As protein: CASSAGLAGKYNEQFF.

This chain links TRBV28 with TRBJ2-2; D is perhaps TRBD2 (5 bases). The ends were cut back, 3 bases at V and 4 bases at J, with 15 bases in the middle. This CDR3 contains 16 residues. The germline gives CDR1 MDHEN, CDR2 SYDVKM. CDR3 DNA: TGTGCCAGCAGTTTTAGTAGGCCCGCGGGCACCGGGGAGCTGTTTTTT. Amino acids: CASSFSRPAGTGELFF.

This clone has a single count. The chain links TRBV28 to TRBJ1-5, with D maybe TRBD1 (5 bases). Trimming took off 6 bases at V and 2 bases at J, with 17 bases between the two ends. From germline, CDR1 is MDHEN and CDR2 SYDVKM. There are 16 residues in the CDR3. CDR3 DNA: TGTGCCAGCAGCCTGGCCGGCCGGGGGGGCAATCAGCCCCAGCATTTT. Protein product: CASSLAGRGGNQPQHF.

The chain combines TRBV10-3 with TRBJ2-5; 13 nucleotides align to TRBD2. Trimming removed 4 bases from V and 1 base from J; junction bases left unmatched: 0. There are 15 residues in the CDR3. Germline lookup yields CDR1 ENHRY and CDR2 SYGVKD. CDR3 region: CAISGTSGSQETQYF. CDR3 in DNA: TGTGCCATCAGTGGGACTAGCGGGAGCCAAGAGACCCAGTACTTC.

The CDR3 loop reads CAWSSGKRSSGNTIYF. CDR3 nucleotide sequence: TGTGCCTGGAGTTCTGGGAAGCGGAGCTCTGGAAACACCATATATTTT. The rearrangement joins TRBV30 to TRBJ1-3, with D unresolved. Trimming left V 2 bases short and J 0 bases short, with 14 bases between. The CDR3 runs 16 residues. Germline V gene lookup returns CDR1 GTSNPN and CDR2 SVGIG (reference sequence).

Only a few counts were recorded for this clone. The chain links TRBV7-9 to TRBJ1-4; 10 bases are a match to TRBD1. The CDR3 covers 16 residues. Germline V CDR1 and CDR2: SEHNR, FQNEAQ (reference sequence). J lost 8 bases, V lost 5 bases, and 11 bases had no gene match. CDR3 sequence: CASSPSLGTGVEKLFF. CDR3 nucleotides: TGTGCCAGCAGCCCCTCCCTAGGGACAGGGGTAGAAAAACTGTTTTTT.

J is TRBJ2-7 and V is TRBV28; TRBD1 aligns across 7 bases. V dropped 6 bases and J dropped 2; count of bases not matched to a gene: 7. The CDR3 spans 14 residues. Germline values: CDR1 MDHEN, CDR2 SYDVKM. The CDR3 sequence is CASSLTGATYEQYF. As DNA, the CDR3 is TGTGCCAGCAGCCTAACAGGGGCAACCTACGAGCAGTACTTC.

This sequence joins TRBV13 and TRBJ1-2; D may be TRBD1 (6 bases). Trimming removed 0 bases at V and 8 bases at J, with 25 bases between. CDR1 PRHDT and CDR2 FYEKMQ come from the germline V gene (reference sequence). The CDR3 extends over 18 amino acids. CDR3 DNA: TGTGCCAGCAGCTTAGGCAGGATTGTCCCCGGTAGAGGGGGAGGCTACACCTTC. Protein sequence: CASSLGRIVPGRGGGYTF. Drawing the rest from reference TRBV13 and TRBJ1-2, the complete variable domain is AAGVIQSPRHLIKEKRETATLKCYPIPRHDTVYWYQQGPGQDPQFLISFYEKMQSDKGSIPDRFSAQQFSDYHSELNMSSLELGDSALYFCASSLGRIVPGRGGGYTFGSGTRLTVV.

Remarks on this clone: This same CDR3 is encoded by further DNA sequences in the sample. The chain combines TRBV18 with TRBJ1-3; D is unresolved. The CDR3 length is 14 residues. Trimming stripped 3 bases from V and 0 bases from J, with 6 bases between. Germline V lookup: CDR1 KGHSH, CDR2 LQKENI. The CDR3 sequence is CASSPRDSGNTIYF. For the CDR3, the DNA is TGTGCCAGCTCACCTCGGGACTCTGGAAACACCATATATTTT.

This clone was recorded once. The chain is built from TRBV11-3 and TRBJ2-7, with 11 nucleotides matching TRBD1. The germline gives CDR1 SGHNT, CDR2 YENEEA. The CDR3 has 17 residues. The junction had 8 bases not matched to a gene; V was cut back by 1 base and J by 3 bases. The CDR3 loop is CASSLGSGTGGYYEQYF. DNA of the CDR3: TGTGCCAGCAGCTTAGGCTCGGGGACAGGGGGTTACTACGAGCAGTACTTC. Using reference TRBV11-3 and TRBJ2-7 for the parts outside the CDR3, the full variable domain is EAGVVQSPRYKIIEKKQPVAFWCNPISGHNTLYWYLQNLGQGPELLIRYENEEAVDDSQLPKDRFSAERLKGVDSTLKIQPAELGDSAVYLCASSLGSGTGGYYEQYFGPGTRLTVT.

The genes are TRBV7-8 and TRBJ1-6; a possible D gene is TRBD1 (6 bases). Germline V gene data show CDR1 as SGHVS and CDR2 as FQNEAQ. Trimming stripped 5 bases from V and 5 bases from J, with 16 bases between. The CDR3 totals 16 residues. CDR3 sequence: CASSPVRGAHNSPLHF. CDR3 sequence (DNA): TGTGCCAGCAGCCCTGTGCGGGGGGCGCATAATTCACCCCTCCACTTT.